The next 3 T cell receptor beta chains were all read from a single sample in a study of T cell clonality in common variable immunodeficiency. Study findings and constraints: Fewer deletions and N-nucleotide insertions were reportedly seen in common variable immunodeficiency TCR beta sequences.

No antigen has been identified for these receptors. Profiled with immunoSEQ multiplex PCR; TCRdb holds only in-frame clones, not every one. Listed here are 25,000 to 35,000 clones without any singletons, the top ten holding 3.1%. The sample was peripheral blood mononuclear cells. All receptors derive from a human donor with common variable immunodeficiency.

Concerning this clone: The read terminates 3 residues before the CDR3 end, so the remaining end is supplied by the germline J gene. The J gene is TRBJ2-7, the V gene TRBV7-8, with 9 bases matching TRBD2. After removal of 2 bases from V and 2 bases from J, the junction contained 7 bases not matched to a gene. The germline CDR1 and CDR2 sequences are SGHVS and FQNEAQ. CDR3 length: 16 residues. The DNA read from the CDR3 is TGTGCCAGCAGCTTATTCGCGGGGGGGCCCACCTACGAG. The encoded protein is CASSLFAGGPTYE. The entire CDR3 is CASSLFAGGPTYEQYF.

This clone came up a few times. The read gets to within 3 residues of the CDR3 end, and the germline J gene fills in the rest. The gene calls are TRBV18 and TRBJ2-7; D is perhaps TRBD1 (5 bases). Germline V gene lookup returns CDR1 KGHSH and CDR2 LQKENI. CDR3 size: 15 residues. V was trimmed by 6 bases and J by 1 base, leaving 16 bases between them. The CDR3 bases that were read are TGTGCCAGCTCCCGAACGAGTGGGGCGTCCTACGAG. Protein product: CASSRTSGASYE. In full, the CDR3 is CASSRTSGASYEQYF.

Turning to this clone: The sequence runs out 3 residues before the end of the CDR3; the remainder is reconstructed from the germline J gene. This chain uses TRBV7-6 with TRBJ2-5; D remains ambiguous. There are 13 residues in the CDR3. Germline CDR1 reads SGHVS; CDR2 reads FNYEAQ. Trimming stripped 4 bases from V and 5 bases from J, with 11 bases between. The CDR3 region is CASSSTRVETQYF. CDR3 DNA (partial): TGTGCCAGCAGCTCTACCCGGGTTGAGACC. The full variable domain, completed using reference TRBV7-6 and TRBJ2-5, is GAGVSQSPRYKVTKRGQDVALRCDPISGHVSLYWYRQALGQGPEFLTYFNYEAQQDKSGLPNDRFSAERPEGSISTLTIQRTEQRDSAMYRCASSSTRVETQYFGPGTRLLVL.